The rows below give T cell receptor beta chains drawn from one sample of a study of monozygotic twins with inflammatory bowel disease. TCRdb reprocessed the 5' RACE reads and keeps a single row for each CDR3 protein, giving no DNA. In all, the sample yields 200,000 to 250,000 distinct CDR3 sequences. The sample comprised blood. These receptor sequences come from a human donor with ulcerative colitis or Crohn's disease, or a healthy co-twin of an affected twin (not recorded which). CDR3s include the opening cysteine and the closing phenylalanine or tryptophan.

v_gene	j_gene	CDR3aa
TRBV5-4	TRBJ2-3	CASSFGTGADTQYF
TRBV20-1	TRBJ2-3	CSAPGLTDTQYF
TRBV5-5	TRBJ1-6	CASSLARTDNSPLHF
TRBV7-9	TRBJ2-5	CASSLDVRPGHF
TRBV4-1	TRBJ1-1	CASSRDGQGNTEAFF
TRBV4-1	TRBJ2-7	CASSQEPPAAYEQYF
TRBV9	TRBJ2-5	CASSVETGGTGSQYF
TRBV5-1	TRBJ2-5	CASRSQPLRETQYF
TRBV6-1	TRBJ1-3	CASSMGTGGPGNTIYF
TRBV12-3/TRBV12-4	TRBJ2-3	CASSTGPAADTQYF
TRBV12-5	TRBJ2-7	CASGPTGVPYEQYF
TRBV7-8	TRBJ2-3	CASSLVGPSSTDTQYF
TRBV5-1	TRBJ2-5	CASSLGQGWETQYF
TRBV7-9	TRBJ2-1	CASQRDNEQFF
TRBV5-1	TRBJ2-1	CASSSGQGGSYNEQFF
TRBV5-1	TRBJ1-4	CASSLAEGRDEKLFF
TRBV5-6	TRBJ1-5	CASSFGTLNQPQHF
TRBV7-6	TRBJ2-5	CASSPTISADTETQYF
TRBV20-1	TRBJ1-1	CSMKSNDRIEAFF
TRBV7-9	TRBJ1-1	CASSEGVVGAFF
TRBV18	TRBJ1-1	CASSPNRESINTEAFF
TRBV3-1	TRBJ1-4	CASSPGTDLLFF
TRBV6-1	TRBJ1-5	CASSQPGQARFNQPQHF